These 26 T cell receptor beta chains were all obtained from the same sample, sequenced in a study of vaccination and CD4 T cells after COVID-19. An Oncomine TCR Beta short-read assay was used to sequence the DNA from cultured CD4+ T cells. TCRdb reprocessed the PCR reads with MiXCR, giving one entry per CDR3 protein. The sample yields about 30,000 distinct CDR3 sequences, about 35% seen once. Time point described: late sampling 161 to 241 days after vaccination in a few convalescent patients. Treatment here: roughly 10-day PBMC culture with coronavirus spike peptide pools or control peptides (ViraFEST assay). These receptors' antigens are unknown. Material: CD4+ T cells from blood, cultured in vitro, obtained about 7 months after SARS-CoV-2 vaccination. These receptors were collected from a human donor who had recovered from COVID-19.

The sample holds a few counts of this clonotype. The V call is TRBV20-1, the J call TRBJ2-7; 9 nucleotides align to TRBD2. The CDR3 spans 14 residues. The V segment lost 6 bases and the J segment 3 bases; nucleotides outside the gene matches: 9. Germline V lookup: CDR1 DFQATT, CDR2 SNEGSKA (reference sequence). This chain's CDR3 is CSALPGLAGYEQYF. Written as DNA, the CDR3 is TGCAGTGCATTACCGGGACTAGCAGGCTACGAGCAGTACTTC.

The chain links TRBV7-8 to TRBJ2-5; 8 bases agree with TRBD2. CDR1 and CDR2 (germline): SGHVS, FQNEAQ. CDR3 length: 15 residues. With 5 bases clipped from V and 1 base from J, the junction kept 6 bases outside the gene matches. DNA of the CDR3: TGTGCCAGCAGCCCGGCCGGGACTAGCCAAGAGACCCAGTACTTC. Its translation is CASSPAGTSQETQYF.

This clonotype was seen just once. The chain is built from TRBV6-1 and TRBJ2-7; 13 nucleotides agree with TRBD2. The J segment lost 6 bases and the V segment lost 5 bases, leaving 7 bases of the junction unmatched. This CDR3 spans 15 amino acids. Germline CDR1 is MNHNS and CDR2 is SASEGT. CDR3 DNA sequence: TGTGCCAGCAGTCAACTAGCGGGAGGGCCTTTCGAGCAGTACTTC. Its translation: CASSQLAGGPFEQYF.

The chain uses TRBV18 and TRBJ2-6; 10 bases match TRBD1. Germline CDR1 reads KGHSH; CDR2 reads LQKENI. J lost 0 bases, V lost 3 bases, and 5 bases had no gene match. The CDR3 contains 18 residues. DNA for the CDR3: TGTGCCAGCTCACCCGGACAGGGGGGACGCTCTGGGGCCAACGTCCTGACTTTC. It translates to CASSPGQGGRSGANVLTF.

V gene TRBV19 combines with J gene TRBJ1-1, with a possible D match to TRBD1 (6 bases). From germline, CDR1 is LNHDA and CDR2 SQIVND (reference sequence). Between the trimmed V and J ends, which lost 6 bases and 4 bases, there was a span of 27 bases. The CDR3 extends over 18 amino acids. The chain's CDR3 is CASRLVSRGGNFRTEAFF. In nucleotides, the CDR3 is TGTGCCAGTAGACTTGTTAGTAGGGGGGGGAACTTCCGCACTGAAGCTTTCTTT.

The V call is TRBV7-8, the J call TRBJ1-5; D is uncertain. V lost 5 bases to trimming and J lost 0 bases, with 11 bases between them. The CDR3 totals 15 residues. CDR1 SGHVS and CDR2 FQNEAQ come from the germline V gene. The CDR3 loop reads CASSLGPNSNQPQHF. In nucleotides, the CDR3 is TGTGCCAGCAGCCTAGGGCCTAATAGCAATCAGCCCCAGCATTTT.

The J gene is TRBJ2-7, the V gene TRBV6-4; D may match TRBD1 or TRBD2 (5 bases each). The CDR3 is 17 amino acids. Germline V gene sequence: CDR1 MRHNA, CDR2 SNTAGT. With 3 bases removed from V and 2 bases from J, the gap between germline ends came to 20 bases. The CDR3 spells CASSELGVPGRTYEQYF. The CDR3 region has the DNA TGTGCCAGCAGTGAATTAGGTGTACCGGGGCGCACCTACGAGCAGTACTTC.

The rearrangement joins TRBV5-1 to TRBJ2-7; 9 bases match TRBD2. The CDR3 runs to 14 residues. Germline lookup yields CDR1 SGHRS and CDR2 YFSETQ. The junction had 7 bases not matched to a gene; V was cut back by 3 bases and J by 6 bases. CDR3: CASSSPGLALEQYF. In nucleotides, the CDR3 is TGCGCCAGCAGCTCCCCGGGACTAGCACTCGAGCAGTACTTC.

This clonotype is medium-sized by share. The chain links TRBV6-5 to TRBJ2-7, with no clear D. CDR3 length: 18 amino acids. With 0 bases removed from V and 4 bases from J, the gap between germline ends came to 22 bases. Germline V gene lookup returns CDR1 MNHEY and CDR2 SVGAGI. CDR3 in amino acids: CASSYSNLNSGFWYEQYF. CDR3 DNA sequence: TGTGCCAGCAGTTACTCGAATCTGAACTCCGGGTTCTGGTACGAGCAGTACTTC.

The J gene is TRBJ1-1, the V gene TRBV6-1; TRBD1 matches 8 bases. CDR3 size: 16 residues. V trimming: 5 bases; J trimming: 5 bases; junction bases outside the gene matches: 13. Germline assignment: CDR1 MNHNS and CDR2 SASEGT. CDR3 protein: CASSPASTGARTEAFF. For the CDR3, the DNA is TGTGCCAGCAGTCCCGCTTCGACAGGGGCGAGGACTGAAGCTTTCTTT.

The chain employs TRBV6-5 and TRBJ2-1, with 7 bases aligning to TRBD1. Germline CDR1 and CDR2: MNHEY and SVGAGI. V lost 6 bases to trimming and J lost 7 bases; unmatched junction nucleotides: 9. This CDR3 region has 14 residues. The CDR3: CASSSSRGQNEQFF. DNA of the CDR3: TGTGCCAGCAGCTCCTCGAGGGGACAGAATGAGCAGTTCTTC.

This clonotype was counted a few times. This chain joins TRBV20-1 and TRBJ2-7; a weak D match, TRBD2 (5 bases). This CDR3 has 13 amino acids. The germline gives CDR1 DFQATT, CDR2 SNEGSKA (reference sequence). V shed 3 bases and J shed 3 bases, with 12 bases lying between them. The DNA of the CDR3 is TGCAGTGCTAGCAGTCGGGGTTACTACGAGCAGTACTTC. Translated, it gives CSASSRGYYEQYF.

The chain uses TRBV28 and TRBJ1-1, with D uncertain. Trimming removed 7 bases at V and 7 bases at J, with 16 bases between. CDR3 length equals 13 residues. Germline CDR1 reads MDHEN; CDR2 reads SYDVKM. The CDR3 sequence is CASTLTGWGEAFF. The CDR3 bases are TGTGCCAGCACCCTAACGGGTTGGGGTGAAGCTTTCTTT.

The chain recombines TRBV10-2 with TRBJ2-5; a weak D match, TRBD1 (5 bases). Trimming pared 7 bases from V and 2 bases from J, leaving 14 bases between. The CDR3 runs to 14 residues. CDR1 and CDR2 from the germline V gene are WSHSY and SAAADI. CDR3 nucleotides: TGCGCCAGCACCGAGAGTGGGGCTCAAGAGACCCAGTACTTC. Its protein is CASTESGAQETQYF.

Worth noting for this clonotype: Without the conserved terminal phenylalanine or tryptophan, this CDR3 likely stems from a read error. The rearrangement joins TRBV28 to TRBJ1-2, with D possibly being TRBD1 (5 bases). V lost 8 bases, J lost 4 bases, and 8 bases lay in between. Germline V gene lookup returns CDR1 MDHEN and CDR2 SYDVKM. This CDR3 spans 11 amino acids. Here the CDR3 DNA reads TGTGCCAGCTGGGGGGTCTATGGCTACACCCTC. Protein sequence: CASWGVYGYTL.

V usage is TRBV19 and J usage is TRBJ2-3, with 12 bases aligning to TRBD2. CDR3 length: 18 amino acids. Germline V gene lookup returns CDR1 LNHDA and CDR2 SQIVND (reference sequence). The V and J ends lost 7 bases and 0 bases, in that order; junction bases with no gene match: 11. The CDR3 DNA sequence: TGTGCCAGTAAACAGGGGATACTAGCGGGAGGAAGCACAGATACGCAGTATTTT. It yields the protein CASKQGILAGGSTDTQYF.

The chain employs TRBV7-2 and TRBJ2-5; 10 bases fit TRBD2. This CDR3 comprises 16 residues. V gave up 1 base and J gave up 1 base; unmatched junction bases: 3. CDR1 is SGHTA and CDR2 is FQGNSA in the germline V gene. Written as DNA, the CDR3 is TGTGCCAGCAGCTTAGGGTCTAGCGGGAGCCAAGAGACCCAGTACTTC. It specifies CASSLGSSGSQETQYF.

This clonotype has just a few counts. The chain employs TRBV20-1 and TRBJ2-4, with TRBD1 identical over 7 bases. Germline V CDR1 and CDR2: DFQATT, SNEGSKA (reference sequence). The CDR3 contains 15 residues. V was pared by 4 bases and J by 9 bases, with 15 bases of the junction left unmatched. This CDR3 reads CSANTGASNEGIQYF. The CDR3 coding sequence is TGCAGTGCTAATACAGGGGCTTCTAACGAGGGCATTCAGTACTTC.

This clonotype has a handful of counts. This chain links TRBV6-1 with TRBJ2-3; the match to TRBD2 covers 10 bases. The V segment lost 5 bases and the J segment 5 bases; nucleotides outside the gene matches: 7. Per germline, CDR1 MNHNS and CDR2 SASEGT. This CDR3 is 15 amino acids long. CDR3 nucleotide sequence: TGTGCCAGCAGTCCTCAGCGGGAGGGGGTAGATACGCAGTATTTT. It encodes CASSPQREGVDTQYF.

The chain has TRBV6-2 or TRBV6-3 and TRBJ1-5, with unresolved D. The germline gives CDR1 MNHEY, CDR2 SVGEGT. The CDR3 sequence is 14 residues long. The V gene lost 8 bases and the J gene lost 6 bases, with 17 bases spanning the gap. The CDR3 bases are TGTGCCAGCGGGTCAGGATTGAGTGGTCAGCCCCAGCATTTT. Protein: CASGSGLSGQPQHF.

This clonotype is a singleton in its sample. The chain recombines TRBV6-1 with TRBJ2-7, with TRBD2 matching over 7 bases. J was trimmed by 0 bases and V by 5 bases; bases with no gene match: 4. Germline assignment: CDR1 MNHNS and CDR2 SASEGT. This CDR3 region has 14 residues. CDR3 bases: TGTGCCAGCAGTCGGGCTAGCGGCTCCTACGAGCAGTACTTC. This encodes CASSRASGSYEQYF.

The sample holds a few counts of this clonotype. The chain employs TRBV7-9 and TRBJ2-3; 9 nucleotides agree with TRBD1. This CDR3 is built from 13 residues. From germline, CDR1 is SEHNR and CDR2 FQNEAQ (reference sequence). Trimming took 9 bases from V and 4 from J; bases not matched to a gene: 5. CDR3: CARGDRGSDTQYF. The CDR3 DNA is TGTGCCAGAGGAGACAGGGGGTCAGATACGCAGTATTTT.

The genes are TRBV28 and TRBJ2-5; D possibly corresponds to TRBD2 (6 bases). The CDR3 is 17 amino acids. Trimming shortened V by 4 bases and J by 1 base, and 19 bases separated the two germline ends. The germline V gene encodes CDR1 MDHEN and CDR2 SYDVKM. CDR3 DNA: TGTGCCAGCAGTTCCCCCGCACGGGGGTGGGGCCAAGAGACCCAGTACTTC. Translated, it gives CASSSPARGWGQETQYF.

The rearrangement joins TRBV2 to TRBJ2-3; D is uncertain. Germline V lookup: CDR1 SNHLY, CDR2 FYNNEI. The ends were cut back, 2 bases at V and 2 bases at J, with 11 bases in the middle. This CDR3 region has 15 residues. This CDR3 reads CASSELVPTTDTQYF. The CDR3 coding sequence is TGTGCCAGCAGTGAATTGGTCCCTACCACAGATACGCAGTATTTT.

The chain couples TRBV6-2 or TRBV6-3 to TRBJ2-5; maybe TRBD1 (5 bases). V was clipped by 2 bases and J by 5 bases, with 12 bases between them. This CDR3 region has 14 residues. Looked up from germline, CDR1 is MNHEY and CDR2 is SVGEGT. The CDR3 coding sequence is TGTGCCAGCAGTTACCGGCAGGGAAAGGAGACCCAGTACTTC. Its protein is CASSYRQGKETQYF.

The sample holds a few counts of this clonotype. CDR3 protein: CALREGVISEAFF. DNA for the CDR3: TGTGCCCTCAGGGAGGGGGTGATATCTGAAGCTTTCTTT. The chain recombines TRBV7-9 with TRBJ1-1; D may be TRBD1 (6 bases). CDR1 and CDR2 (germline): SEHNR, FQNEAQ (reference sequence). V was pared by 11 bases and J by 6 bases, with 19 bases between. The CDR3 length is 13 residues. Using reference TRBV7-9 and TRBJ1-1 for the parts outside the CDR3, the full variable domain is DTGVSQNPRHKITKRGQNVTFRCDPISEHNRLYWYRQTLGQGPEFLTYFQNEAQLEKSRLLSDRFSAERPKGSFSTLEIQRTEQGDSAMYLCALREGVISEAFFGQGTRLTVV.